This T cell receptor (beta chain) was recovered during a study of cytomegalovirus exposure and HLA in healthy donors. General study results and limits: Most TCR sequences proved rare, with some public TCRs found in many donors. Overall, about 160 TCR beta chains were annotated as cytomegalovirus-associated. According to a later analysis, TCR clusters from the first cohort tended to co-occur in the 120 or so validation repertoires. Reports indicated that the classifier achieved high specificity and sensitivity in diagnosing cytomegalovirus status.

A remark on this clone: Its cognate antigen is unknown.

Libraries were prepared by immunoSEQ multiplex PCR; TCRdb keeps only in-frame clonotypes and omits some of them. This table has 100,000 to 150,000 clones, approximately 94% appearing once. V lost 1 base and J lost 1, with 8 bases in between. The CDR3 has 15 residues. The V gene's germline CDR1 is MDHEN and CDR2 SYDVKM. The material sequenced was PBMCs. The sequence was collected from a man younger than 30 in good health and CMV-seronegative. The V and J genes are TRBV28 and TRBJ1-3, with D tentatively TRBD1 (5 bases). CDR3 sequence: CASSLFGGSGNTIYF. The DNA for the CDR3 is TGTGCCAGCAGTTTATTCGGGGGATCTGGAAACACCATATATTTT.